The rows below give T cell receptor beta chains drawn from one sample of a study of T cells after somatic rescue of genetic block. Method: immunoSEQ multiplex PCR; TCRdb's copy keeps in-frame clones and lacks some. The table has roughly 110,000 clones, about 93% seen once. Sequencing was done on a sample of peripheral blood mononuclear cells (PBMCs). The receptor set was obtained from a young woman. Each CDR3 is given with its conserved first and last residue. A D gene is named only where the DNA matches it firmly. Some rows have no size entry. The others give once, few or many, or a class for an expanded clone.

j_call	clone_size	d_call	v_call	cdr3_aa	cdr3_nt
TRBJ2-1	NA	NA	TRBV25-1	CASSEGASEQFF	TGTGCCAGCAGTGAAGGGGCGAGTGAGCAGTTCTTC
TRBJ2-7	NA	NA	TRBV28	CASSPIPVDPSSYEQYF	TGTGCCAGCAGTCCCATCCCCGTGGACCCAAGCTCCTACGAGCAGTACTTC
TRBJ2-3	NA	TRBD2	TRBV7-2	CASSSGLAGGLPWIYTQYF	TGTGCCAGCAGCTCGGGACTAGCGGGGGGCCTCCCCTGGATATATACGCAGTATTTT
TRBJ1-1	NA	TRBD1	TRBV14	CASSSRTGRFGTEAFF	TGTGCCAGCAGCTCCCGGACAGGGAGGTTTGGCACTGAAGCTTTCTTT
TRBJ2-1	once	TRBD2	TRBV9	CASSITSGGASEQFF	TGTGCCAGCAGCATCACTAGCGGGGGGGCCTCTGAGCAGTTCTTC
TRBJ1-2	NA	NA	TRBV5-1	CASSPRPRDYGYTF	TGCGCCAGCAGCCCAAGGCCCCGGGACTATGGCTACACCTTC
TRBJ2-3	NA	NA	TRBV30	CAWSDGQITDTQYF	TGTGCCTGGAGTGATGGACAGATCACAGATACGCAGTATTTT
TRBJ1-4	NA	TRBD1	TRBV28	CASSLGGTGREKLFF	TGTGCCAGCAGTTTGGGTGGGACAGGGCGTGAAAAACTGTTTTTT
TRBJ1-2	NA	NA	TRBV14	CASSQVINYGYTF	TGTGCCAGCAGCCAAGTAATTAACTATGGCTACACCTTC
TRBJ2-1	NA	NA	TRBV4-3	CASSQVPGRNEQFF	TGCGCCAGCAGCCAAGTACCGGGACGGAATGAGCAGTTCTTC
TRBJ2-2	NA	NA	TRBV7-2	CASRRGSSNTGELFF	TGTGCCAGCAGGCGAGGCAGCTCGAACACCGGGGAGCTGTTTTTT
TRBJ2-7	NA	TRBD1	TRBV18	CASSAGTGNEQYF	TGTGCCAGCTCAGCCGGGACAGGGAACGAGCAGTACTTC
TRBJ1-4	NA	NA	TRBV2	CASSESTTNEKLFF	TGTGCCAGCAGTGAGTCTACAACTAATGAAAAACTGTTTTTT
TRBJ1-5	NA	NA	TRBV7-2	CASSFAVSQPQHF	TGTGCCAGCAGCTTTGCGGTGAGTCAGCCCCAGCATTTT
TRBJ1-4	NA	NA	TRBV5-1	CASSLSGGGEKLFF	TGCGCCAGCAGCCTCTCCGGGGGTGGTGAAAAACTGTTTTTT
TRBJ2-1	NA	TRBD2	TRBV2	CASTGTSGGASPVFF	TGTGCCAGCACCGGGACTAGCGGGGGGGCCTCCCCCGTGTTCTTC
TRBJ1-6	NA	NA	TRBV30	CAWSVPGHSESPLHF	TGTGCCTGGAGTGTCCCGGGACATAGCGAATCACCCCTCCACTTT
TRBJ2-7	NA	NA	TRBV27	CASSLSGSSYEQYF	TGTGCCAGCAGTTTATCTGGGTCGTCCTACGAGCAGTACTTC
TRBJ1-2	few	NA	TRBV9	CASSPTGHTNYGYTF	TGTGCCAGCAGCCCCACTGGACACACTAACTATGGCTACACCTTC
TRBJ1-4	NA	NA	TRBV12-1	CASSWVTGLATNEKLFF	TGTGCCAGCAGCTGGGTCACGGGACTCGCAACTAATGAAAAACTGTTTTTT
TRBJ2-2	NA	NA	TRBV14	CASSQDGAGSWRGELFF	TGTGCCAGCAGCCAAGATGGGGCCGGTTCTTGGAGAGGGGAGCTGTTTTTT
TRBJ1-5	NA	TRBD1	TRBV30	CAWSLTGTGQPQHF	TGTGCCTGGAGCTTGACAGGGACCGGGCAGCCCCAGCATTTT
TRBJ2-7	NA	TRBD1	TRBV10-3	CAISGETGGTYEQYF	TGTGCCATCAGTGGAGAGACAGGGGGCACGTACGAGCAGTACTTC
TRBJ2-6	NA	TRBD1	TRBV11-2	CASSKRGRGRSTGANVLTF	TGTGCCAGCAGCAAAAGGGGCAGGGGGCGCAGTACTGGGGCCAACGTCCTGACTTTC